This TCR beta chain was found in a study of identical twins. Whole-study findings and limits: The models gave estimates that fell short of the out-of-frame TCR alpha sharing seen in monozygotic twins.

A note on this clonotype: The antigen is unknown.

It was template switching that added a universal primer site, and there were unique molecular identifiers on the cDNA. TCRdb fed the 5' RACE reads into MiXCR, producing one record per CDR3 protein. The data contain 400,000 to 500,000 distinct CDR3 sequences, around an eighth of them seen just once; the ten biggest clones take up approximately 1%. The CDR3 covers 13 residues. V was trimmed by 4 bases and J by 8 bases, leaving 12 bases between them. Germline values: CDR1 SGHTA, CDR2 FQGNSA. This sample also belongs to another study, concerning yellow fever vaccine responses in identical twins. That paper adds: After vaccination, twins' T cell response reportedly seemed partly convergent, partly personalized.

This sequence joins TRBV7-2 and TRBJ2-4; unclear D gene. This TCR came from a woman aged 18-29 years in good health. The sample taken for sequencing was CD4+ T cells sorted from blood. The CDR3 bases are TGTGCCAGCAGCTCCGGAATCTGGGACATTCAGTACTTC. It yields the protein CASSSGIWDIQYF.